Here is one T cell receptor (beta chain) with its context. Its antigen is as yet unknown. The entry originates in a study of T cells after posttransplantation cyclophosphamide. Whole-study findings and limits: Donor-recipient repertoire similarity was low at 1-2 months, rising over year one. Recipient CMV seropositivity and CMV reactivation strongly tracked TRB clonality. Tissue-infiltrating T cells from skin or gut overlapped little with blood T cells.

TCRdb keeps only in-frame clones here, not all; method: immunoSEQ multiplex PCR. The sample yields 7,500 to 10,000 clones, roughly 98% seen once. The CDR3 has 15 residues. V lost 2 bases and J lost 4; bases outside the gene matches: 4. In germline, CDR1 is SGHAT, CDR2 FQNNGV. Cells defined as naive were viable CD3+CD4+ or CD3+CD8+ and CCR7+CD45RA+CD45RO-CD95-CD27+CD28+. The sequencing input was naive CD4+ T cells sorted from PBMCs. This rearrangement joins TRBV11-2 to TRBJ2-2; 7 nucleotides match TRBD1. The sequence came from a woman aged 60-70 years in good health, CMV-negative, and a related stem cell transplant donor. CDR3 sequence reads: CASSLMNRGTGELFF. In nucleotides, the CDR3 is TGTGCCAGCAGCTTAATGAACAGGGGCACCGGGGAGCTGTTTTTT. Combining the CDR3 with reference TRBV11-2 and TRBJ2-2 gives the whole variable domain EAGVAQSPRYKIIEKRQSVAFWCNPISGHATLYWYQQILGQGPKLLIQFQNNGVVDDSQLPKDRFSAERLKGVDSTLKIQPAKLEDSAVYLCASSLMNRGTGELFFGEGSRLTVL.